This TCR beta chain stems from a study of CD8+CD57+ T cells in acquired aplastic anemia. Study-level information: Isolated CD4+ and CD8+ cells, once sorted, yielded DNA averaging roughly 3.4 ug.

Patients included in sequencing had previously demonstrated CD8+CD57+ cell expansion by flow cytometry. Diagnosis of severe acquired aplastic anemia applied to all patients. No therapy had been given to the patients at the time of blood sampling. Profiling of TCR beta VDJ combinations and CDR3 sequences used genomic DNA as template. TCRdb used MiXCR to reprocess the reads, holding one entry per CDR3 protein. The sample contains around 430,000 distinct CDR3 sequences, roughly 34% of which appear only once. This clonotype was counted between two and nine times. Its specificity is not known. A read error may account for a junction end that differs from germline. Whole-study findings and limits: Patients and controls shared 25 to 35 CD8+ CDR3 sequences, highly expressed in patients.

Material for sequencing was sorted CD4+, CD8+, or CD8+CD57+ T cells (not recorded which) from PBMCs. The source of this sequence is a human donor with aplastic anemia.

CDR3 DNA: TGTGCCAGCAGCGTAGGTCCTAGCGGGGGGGCCCTCGGCGAGCAGTACTTC. As protein: CASSVGPSGGALGEQYF. This chain connects TRBV10-2 to TRBJ2-7; TRBD2 matches 12 bases. Germline V gene lookup returns CDR1 WSHSY and CDR2 SAAADI. CDR3 length: 17 amino acids.